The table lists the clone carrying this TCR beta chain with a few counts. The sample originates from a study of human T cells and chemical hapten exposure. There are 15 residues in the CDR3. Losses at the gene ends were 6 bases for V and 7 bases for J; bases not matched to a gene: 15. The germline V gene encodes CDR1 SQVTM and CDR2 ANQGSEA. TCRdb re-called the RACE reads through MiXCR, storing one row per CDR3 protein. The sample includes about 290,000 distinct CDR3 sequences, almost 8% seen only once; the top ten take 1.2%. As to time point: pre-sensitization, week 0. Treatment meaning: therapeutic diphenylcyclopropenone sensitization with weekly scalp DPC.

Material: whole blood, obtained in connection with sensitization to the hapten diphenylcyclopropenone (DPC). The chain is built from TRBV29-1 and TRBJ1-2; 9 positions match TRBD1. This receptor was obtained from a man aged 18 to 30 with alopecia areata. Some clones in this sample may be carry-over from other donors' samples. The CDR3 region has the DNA TGCAGCGTCAAACCACCCAGACAGGGGGGTTTTGGCTACACCTTC. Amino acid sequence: CSVKPPRQGGFGYTF.